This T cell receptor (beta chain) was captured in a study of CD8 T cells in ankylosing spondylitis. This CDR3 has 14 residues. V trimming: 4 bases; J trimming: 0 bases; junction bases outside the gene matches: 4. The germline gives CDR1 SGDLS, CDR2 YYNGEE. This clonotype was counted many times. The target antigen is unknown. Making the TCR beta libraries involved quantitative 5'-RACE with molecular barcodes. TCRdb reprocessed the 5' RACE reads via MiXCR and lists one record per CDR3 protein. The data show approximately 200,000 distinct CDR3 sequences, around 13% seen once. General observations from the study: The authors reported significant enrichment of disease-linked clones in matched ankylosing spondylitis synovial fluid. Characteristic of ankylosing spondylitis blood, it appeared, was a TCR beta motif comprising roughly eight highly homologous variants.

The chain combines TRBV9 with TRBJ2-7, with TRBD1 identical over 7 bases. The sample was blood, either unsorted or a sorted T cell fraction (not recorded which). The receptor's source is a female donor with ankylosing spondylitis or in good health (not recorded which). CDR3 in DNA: TGTGCCAGCAGCTCGTGGGACAGCTCCTACGAGCAGTACTTC. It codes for CASSSWDSSYEQYF.